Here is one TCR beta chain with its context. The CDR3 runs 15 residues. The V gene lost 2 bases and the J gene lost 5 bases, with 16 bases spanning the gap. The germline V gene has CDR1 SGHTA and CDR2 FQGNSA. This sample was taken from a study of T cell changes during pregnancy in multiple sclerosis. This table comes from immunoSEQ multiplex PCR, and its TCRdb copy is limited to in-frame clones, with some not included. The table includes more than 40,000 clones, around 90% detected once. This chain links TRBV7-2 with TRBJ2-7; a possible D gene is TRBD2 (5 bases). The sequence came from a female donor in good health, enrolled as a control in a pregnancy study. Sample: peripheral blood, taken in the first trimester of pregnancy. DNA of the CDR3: TGTGCCAGCAGCTTATCGTACCGGGGATCCCACGAGCAGTACTTC. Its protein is CASSLSYRGSHEQYF.